This T cell receptor (beta chain) was sequenced for a study of shared clonotypes between healthy human individuals. The data were produced by immunoSEQ multiplex PCR, yet TCRdb's version contains in-frame clones alone and is incomplete. The data hold 470,000 or so clones, with 70% to 85% observed a single time. Trimming removed 0 bases from V and 6 bases from J; junction bases left unmatched: 2. The CDR3 is 14 amino acids. Germline CDR1 reads SGHRS; CDR2 reads YFSETQ. The chain couples TRBV5-1 to TRBJ2-1, with TRBD2 matching over 8 bases. This receptor was identified in a woman aged 40 to 50 in good health. Some clones in this sample may be carry-over from other donors' samples. Sequenced material: PBMCs. In DNA, the CDR3 is TGCGCCAGCAGCTTGGCAGCGGGAGCCAATGAGCAGTTCTTC. Translation: CASSLAAGANEQFF.